This section outlines one TCR beta chain sequence together with its context. Its target is unknown. This entry comes from a study of cytomegalovirus exposure and HLA in healthy donors. Study results and limitations: For TCR beta chains, V- and J-gene trimming was later linked to a missense DCLRE1C variant. CMV antigen specificity was confirmed in vitro for three CMV-associated chains. Rare TCR sequences predominated, though certain public TCRs were found in many donors.

The CDR3 extends over 14 amino acids. Between the trimmed V and J ends, which lost 5 bases and 0 bases, there was a span of 11 bases. Germline lookup yields CDR1 SGHRS and CDR2 YFSETQ. The PCR had 60 Vbeta and 13 Jbeta primers. Data came from immunoSEQ multiplex PCR; TCRdb stores just in-frame clones and leaves some out. Of over 150,000 clones in the sample, more than 65% were seen once. The specimen sequenced was PBMCs. The rearrangement links TRBV5-1 to TRBJ1-1, with no clear D. This TCR was sampled from a girl aged 10 to 17 in good health and CMV-seropositive. The CDR3 region has the DNA TGCGCCAGCAGTCCCGACGGGTTGAACACTGAAGCTTTCTTT. It codes for CASSPDGLNTEAFF.